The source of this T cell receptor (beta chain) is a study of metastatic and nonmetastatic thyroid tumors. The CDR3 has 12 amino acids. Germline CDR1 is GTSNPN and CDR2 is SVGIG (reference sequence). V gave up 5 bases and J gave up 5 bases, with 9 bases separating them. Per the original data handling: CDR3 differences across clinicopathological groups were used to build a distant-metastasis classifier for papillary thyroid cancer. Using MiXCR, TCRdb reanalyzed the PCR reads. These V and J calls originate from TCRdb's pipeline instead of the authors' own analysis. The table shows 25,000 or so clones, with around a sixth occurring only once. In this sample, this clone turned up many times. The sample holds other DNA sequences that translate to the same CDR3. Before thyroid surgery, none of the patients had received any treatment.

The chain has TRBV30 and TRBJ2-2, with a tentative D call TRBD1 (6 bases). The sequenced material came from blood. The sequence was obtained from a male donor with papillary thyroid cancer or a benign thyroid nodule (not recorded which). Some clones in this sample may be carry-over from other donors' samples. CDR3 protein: CAWDTGTGELFF. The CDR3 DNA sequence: TGTGCCTGGGATACAGGGACCGGGGAGCTGTTTTTT.